This T cell receptor beta chain was captured in a study of radiotherapy plus CTLA-4 blockade in lung cancer. About the study: Overall, roughly 17% of patients showed an objective response, while 25% to 40% attained disease control. Whole-study results and caveats: Tumor-derived TCR clones expanded in blood after radiotherapy plus ipilimumab. Per reports, early blood T cell clone dynamics, plus interferon-beta, forecast response most strongly.

A remark on this clone: Its specificity is not known.

Those with chemo-refractory metastatic non-small-cell lung cancer were treated with focal radiation combined with CTLA-4 blockade using ipilimumab. Germline V gives CDR1 SEHNR, CDR2 FQNEAQ (reference sequence). The CDR3 is 15 amino acids. Trimming stripped 7 bases from V and 1 base from J, with 14 bases between. Here immunoSEQ multiplex PCR was the method, and the copy in TCRdb shows in-frame clones only, minus some. This sample has roughly 90,000 clones, with 80% to 85% found just once. This chain links TRBV7-9 with TRBJ2-1; maybe TRBD2 (6 bases). The TCR originated in a human donor with non-small cell lung cancer that progressed on radiotherapy plus ipilimumab. Sequences were derived from peripheral blood, sampled from a patient treated with radiotherapy plus ipilimumab. The CDR3 nucleotides are TGTGCCAGCACCGGGGGAGACAGTTCCTACAATGAGCAGTTCTTC. As protein: CASTGGDSSYNEQFF.